One T cell receptor beta chain is described in this entry. This entry belongs to a study of blood T cell repertoires in COVID-19. Study background: The United States, Italy and Spain provided the acute and convalescent COVID-19 samples. Nucleic acid was either cDNA or gDNA, and it came from T cells, B-cell-depleted T cells, or PBMCs.

Trimming removed 3 bases at V and 7 bases at J, with 22 bases between. The germline V gene has CDR1 KGHSH and CDR2 LQKENI. The CDR3 extends over 16 amino acids. As processed by the authors: Reference gene primer amplification in the assay estimated nucleated cell counts. Sequencing was performed with immunoSEQ multiplex PCR; in TCRdb, only in-frame clones are kept and a portion is missing. D and trimming were read from the DNA, whereas the V and J calls and clone size are those reported in that table. The sample holds 21,000 or so clones, about 88% seen once. The TCR comes from a human donor in a cohort sampled during active COVID-19. The donor label of this sample is uncertain. The sequenced sample was peripheral blood. The chain combines TRBV18 with TRBJ2-7; tentatively, D is TRBD1 (5 bases). DNA of the CDR3: TGTGCCAGCTCACCTTCAGTACCCTTGGGGCCAGAGGAGCAGTACTTC. Translated, it gives CASSPSVPLGPEEQYF. Combining the CDR3 with reference TRBV18 and TRBJ2-7 gives the whole variable domain NAGVMQNPRHLVRRRGQEARLRCSPMKGHSHVYWYRQLPEEGLKFMVYLQKENIIDESGMPKERFSAEFPKEGPSILRIQQVVRGDSAAYFCASSPSVPLGPEEQYFGPGTRLTVT.